These 19 T cell receptor beta chains originate from one sample sequenced in a study of T cells in Graves' hyperthyroidism and ophthalmopathy. Researchers amplified the TCR beta CDR3 regions from RNA transcripts. The primer set for the first-round RT-PCR of the TCR CDR3 was HTBI. TCRdb re-analysed the multiplex PCR reads in MiXCR, keeping a single row per CDR3 protein. The sample comprises 540,000 or so distinct CDR3 sequences, around 45% of which are singletons, and 15% to 20% rests with the top ten. Sequencing was carried out using peripheral blood or thyroid tissue (not recorded which). The origin of the receptors is an adult woman with Graves' disease, either hyperthyroidism or ophthalmopathy (not recorded which).

The chain recombines TRBV15 with TRBJ2-5; 10 positions match TRBD1. The CDR3 runs 17 residues. J was trimmed by 7 bases and V by 0 bases; bases with no gene match: 11. Germline lookup yields CDR1 LNHNV and CDR2 YYDKDF (reference sequence). The CDR3 DNA follows: TGTGCCACCAGCAGAGAACCGTCGTGGACAGGGGGGGTGACCCAGTACTTC. Translated, it gives CATSREPSWTGGVTQYF.

V and J are TRBV2 and TRBJ1-2; the D gene is possibly TRBD1 (5 bases). Trimming pared 7 bases from V and 2 bases from J, leaving 11 bases between. The germline V gene encodes CDR1 SNHLY and CDR2 FYNNEI. This CDR3 contains 13 residues. The CDR3 nucleotides are TGTGCCAGCAAGAGGGACCTGAACTATGGCTACACCTTC. Amino acid sequence: CASKRDLNYGYTF.

The V call is TRBV2, the J call TRBJ1-4; TRBD1 might be the D (5 bases). Per germline, CDR1 SNHLY and CDR2 FYNNEI. V was cut by 10 bases and J by 6 bases, with 6 bases left in between. The CDR3 covers 10 residues. CDR3 protein: CATGDEKLFF. For the CDR3, the DNA is TGTGCCACGGGGGATGAAAAACTGTTTTTT.

In this sample, this clonotype turned up many times. The chain carries TRBV6-1 and TRBJ1-2; 11 bases line up with TRBD1. This CDR3 has 16 amino acids. V lost 4 bases and J lost 7; bases outside the gene matches: 11. The germline gives CDR1 MNHNS, CDR2 SASEGT. The CDR3 nucleotides read TGTGCCAGCAGTGCCCGGACAGGGGGCAGTGCGGTTGGCTACACCTTC. It yields the protein CASSARTGGSAVGYTF.

This clonotype was counted ten times or more. The chain has TRBV29-1 and TRBJ1-2, with 7 positions matching TRBD1. The CDR3 is made up of 13 amino acids. J lost 4 bases, V lost 5 bases, and 7 bases had no gene match. Looked up from germline, CDR1 is SQVTM and CDR2 is ANQGSEA. CDR3 region: CSVKQGRFYGYTF. The CDR3 region has the DNA TGCAGCGTTAAACAGGGGCGCTTCTATGGCTACACCTTC.

The genes are TRBV7-9 and TRBJ2-7; D unclear. The V gene's germline CDR1 is SEHNR and CDR2 FQNEAQ (reference sequence). Between the trimmed V and J ends, which lost 5 bases and 2 bases, there was a span of 16 bases. This CDR3 is 15 amino acids long. In DNA, the CDR3 is TGTGCCAGCAGCCAGGACGTCCTCCCTACCTACGAGCAGTACTTC. It is translated as CASSQDVLPTYEQYF.

This clonotype showed up many times. The chain couples TRBV10-3 to TRBJ1-1; TRBD1 might be the D (5 bases). V was trimmed by 5 bases and J by 5 bases, leaving 24 bases between them. Germline V CDR1 and CDR2: ENHRY, SYGVKD. The CDR3 is made up of 17 amino acids. As DNA, the CDR3 is TGTGCCATCAGTCAGAGGGACGCGGGGGGAAAGGGGACTGAAGCTTTCTTT. Protein product: CAISQRDAGGKGTEAFF.

This clonotype occurred many times. The rearrangement joins TRBV5-1 to TRBJ2-7; TRBD2 aligns across 7 bases. The CDR3 has 17 residues. The germline V gene encodes CDR1 SGHRS and CDR2 YFSETQ. V shed 4 bases and J 6 bases; nucleotides not matched to a gene: 19. CDR3 DNA: TGCGCCAGCAGCCTGGGGGGGATAGGCCTCGGTGACGTCGAGCAGTACTTC. Translating it yields CASSLGGIGLGDVEQYF.

This clonotype was counted many times. V gene TRBV19 combines with J gene TRBJ2-6, with D possibly called TRBD1 or TRBD2 (6 bases each). Trimming took 6 bases from V and 1 from J, leaving 16 bases between them. Germline CDR1 and CDR2: LNHDA and SQIVND (reference sequence). The CDR3 spans 17 residues. CDR3 amino acids: CASSTGGLSSGANVLTF. The DNA of the CDR3 is TGTGCCAGTAGCACCGGGGGCCTCTCATCTGGGGCCAACGTCCTGACTTTC.

This clonotype was found a few times. This chain's CDR3 is CAISDQTGRWAGSPLHF. The CDR3, as DNA: TGTGCCATCAGTGACCAGACAGGCCGGTGGGCAGGTTCACCCCTCCACTTT. J is TRBJ1-6 and V is TRBV10-3; maybe TRBD1 (6 bases). The germline gives CDR1 ENHRY, CDR2 SYGVKD. CDR3 size: 17 residues. Trimming pared 3 bases from V and 9 bases from J, leaving 21 bases between.

This clonotype has a count of ten or more. The V gene is TRBV7-2, the J gene TRBJ1-5, with 7 bases lining up with TRBD1. Germline values: CDR1 SGHTA, CDR2 FQGNSA. The CDR3 spans 14 residues. Trimming cost V 3 bases and J 5 bases; bases outside gene matches: 4. For the CDR3, the DNA is TGTGCCAGCAGCTTGAGACAGGGAGATCAGCCCCAGCATTTT. This codes for CASSLRQGDQPQHF. The entire variable domain, with the rest obtained from reference TRBV7-2 and TRBJ1-5, is as follows: GAGVSQSPSNKVTEKGKDVELRCDPISGHTALYWYRQSLGQGLEFLIYFQGNSAPDKSGLPSDRFSAERTGGSVSTLTIQRTQQEDSAVYLCASSLRQGDQPQHFGDGTRLSIL.

This clonotype was seen ten or more times. The chain carries TRBV6-6 and TRBJ2-7, with 9 bases identical to TRBD2. This CDR3 has 16 residues. J was trimmed by 2 bases and V by 7 bases; bases with no gene match: 12. Germline V gene lookup returns CDR1 MNHNY and CDR2 SVGAGI (reference sequence). CDR3 sequence: CASTLRAGGMTYEQYF. The CDR3 bases are TGTGCCAGCACCCTACGGGCGGGAGGGATGACCTACGAGCAGTACTTC.

The V call is TRBV20-1, the J call TRBJ1-1; D unclear. Germline-derived CDR1 and CDR2 are DFQATT and SNEGSKA (reference sequence). Trimming shortened V by 5 bases and J by 3 bases, and 16 bases separated the two germline ends. The CDR3 is 14 amino acids. The DNA of the CDR3 is TGCAGTGCTGGAGTCCCTCCAGGTTACACTGAAGCTTTCTTT. This encodes CSAGVPPGYTEAFF.

This chain connects TRBV10-2 to TRBJ1-3; D unresolved. The CDR3 loop spans 13 amino acids. Germline V gene sequence: CDR1 WSHSY, CDR2 SAAADI. Trimming removed 4 bases at V and 0 bases at J, with 4 bases between. The CDR3 DNA reads TGCGCCAGCAGTGCGTACTCTGGAAACACCATATATTTT. Translated, it gives CASSAYSGNTIYF.

In the case of this clonotype: Being one base from a much bigger clone, this may be a read error. This chain links TRBV5-5 with TRBJ2-7, with 7 bases fitting TRBD1. This CDR3 is built from 12 residues. V lost 4 bases, J lost 6 bases, and 4 bases stayed unmatched. Germline V gene data show CDR1 as SGHKS and CDR2 as YYEKEE (reference sequence). CDR3 amino acids: CASSPEGAEQYF. The CDR3 DNA follows: TGTGCCAGCAGCCCCGAGGGGGCCGAGCAGTACTTC.

This clonotype was observed a handful of times. As DNA, the CDR3 is TGTGCCAGCAGTCTAGCGGGAAGCCCTTACACCGGGGAGCTGTTTTTT. It yields the protein CASSLAGSPYTGELFF. The chain carries TRBV28 and TRBJ2-2; 9 bases are a match to TRBD2. There are 16 residues in the CDR3. V was clipped by 5 bases and J by 3 bases; unmatched bases: 7. Germline assignment: CDR1 MDHEN and CDR2 SYDVKM. Full variable domain (missing parts from reference TRBV28 and TRBJ2-2): DVKVTQSSRYLVKRTGEKVFLECVQDMDHENMFWYRQDPGLGLRLIYFSYDVKMKEKGDIPEGYSVSREKKERFSLILESASTNQTSMYLCASSLAGSPYTGELFFGEGSRLTVL.

The V and J genes are TRBV7-9 and TRBJ1-1; TRBD1 aligns across 11 bases. V lost 5 bases and J lost 1; bases outside the gene matches: 9. The CDR3 runs 17 residues. Germline-derived CDR1 and CDR2 are SEHNR and FQNEAQ (reference sequence). CDR3 region: CASSTRTGGGQNTEAFF. The CDR3 coding sequence is TGTGCCAGCAGCACCCGGACAGGGGGCGGTCAGAACACTGAAGCTTTCTTT.

This chain connects TRBV29-1 to TRBJ2-7, with 7 nucleotides matching TRBD1. Germline-derived CDR1 and CDR2 are SQVTM and ANQGSEA. V shed 7 bases, J shed 3 bases, and the junction held 12 bases outside the gene matches. The CDR3 length is 14 residues. The CDR3 nucleotides read TGCAGCGCCGCCGGGACAGAAAACGTCTACGAGCAGTACTTC. Its translation: CSAAGTENVYEQYF.

The chain recombines TRBV5-1 with TRBJ2-7, with TRBD1 identical over 8 bases. This CDR3 contains 15 residues. Losses at the gene ends were 0 bases for V and 5 bases for J; bases not matched to a gene: 7. Germline V gene sequence: CDR1 SGHRS, CDR2 YFSETQ. The CDR3 region is CASSLGLTGVDEQYF. The DNA for the CDR3 is TGCGCCAGCAGCTTGGGGCTGACAGGGGTCGACGAGCAGTACTTC.